These 14 T cell receptor beta chains were sequenced from one sample in a study of vaccination effects on CD4 cells after COVID-19. Antigen-specific CD4+ T cells were expanded with viral peptide pools in the ViraFEST assay before sequencing. Following 10 days of culture, CD4+ T cells were isolated. Each participant was given two doses of one vaccine (BNT162b2 or mRNA-1273). The assay was immunoSEQ multiplex PCR, and TCRdb's table has in-frame clones only and misses some. The sample consists of approximately 17,000 clones, approximately 70% of them appearing once. Antigen specificity for these receptors is unknown. The sample was CD4+ T cells from PBMCs cultured with SARS-CoV-2 spike peptides, taken after COVID-19 vaccination. These TCRs come from a human donor who received a COVID-19 vaccine.

The chain uses TRBV5-1 and TRBJ1-3, with TRBD1 matching over 7 bases. This CDR3 has 13 residues. The germline V gene encodes CDR1 SGHRS and CDR2 YFSETQ. After removal of 4 bases from V and 4 bases from J, the junction contained 2 bases not matched to a gene. The CDR3 loop is CASSTGQGNTIYF. DNA of the CDR3: TGCGCCAGCAGCACGGGACAGGGAAACACCATATATTTT.

The chain recombines TRBV30 with TRBJ2-7; 10 nucleotides match TRBD1. CDR1 is GTSNPN and CDR2 is SVGIG in the germline V gene (reference sequence). This CDR3 has 15 amino acids. V trimming: 0 bases; J trimming: 5 bases; junction bases outside the gene matches: 7. The CDR3 spells CAWSVLGQGSHEQYF. The CDR3 DNA follows: TGTGCCTGGAGTGTACTGGGACAGGGGTCACACGAGCAGTACTTC. The whole variable domain, filled in from reference TRBV30 and TRBJ2-7, reads SQTIHQWPATLVQPVGSPLSLECTVEGTSNPNLYWYRQAAGRGLQLLFYSVGIGQISSEVPQNLSASRPQDRQFILSSKKLLLSDSGFYLCAWSVLGQGSHEQYFGPGTRLTVT.

The rearrangement links TRBV19 to TRBJ2-2; TRBD2 matches at 7 bases. The J segment lost 6 bases and the V segment lost 3 bases, leaving 13 bases of the junction unmatched. This CDR3 has 17 residues. Germline lookup yields CDR1 LNHDA and CDR2 SQIVND (reference sequence). CDR3 sequence reads: CASSIQGLDSWAGELFF. CDR3 sequence (DNA): TGTGCCAGTAGTATCCAAGGACTAGATTCATGGGCCGGGGAGCTGTTTTTT.

V usage is TRBV6-4 and J usage is TRBJ2-3; TRBD2 aligns across 9 bases. The CDR3 length is 14 residues. Germline lookup yields CDR1 MRHNA and CDR2 SNTAGT. J lost 0 bases, V lost 5 bases, and 0 bases had no gene match. The CDR3 region is CASSTSGSTDTQYF. DNA of the CDR3: TGTGCCAGCAGTACTAGCGGGAGCACAGATACGCAGTATTTT.

This sequence joins TRBV29-1 and TRBJ1-1, with D unclear. V lost 3 bases, J lost 0 bases, and 8 bases lay in between. The germline V gene has CDR1 SQVTM and CDR2 ANQGSEA. The CDR3 is made up of 13 amino acids. The CDR3: CSVDRTVNTEAFF. The CDR3 DNA follows: TGCAGCGTTGACCGGACGGTGAACACTGAAGCTTTCTTT.

CDR3 sequence: CASSLNTGDGNEKLFF. CDR3 nucleotide sequence: TGTGCCAGCAGCCTGAACACAGGCGACGGTAATGAAAAACTGTTTTTT. The chain combines TRBV7-8 with TRBJ1-4; weak D call: TRBD1 (5 bases). V lost 5 bases to trimming and J lost 4 bases, with 17 bases between them. CDR3 length: 16 residues. Germline lookup yields CDR1 SGHVS and CDR2 FQNEAQ.

The V gene is TRBV12-3 or TRBV12-4, the J gene TRBJ2-7; D is unclear. This CDR3 spans 11 amino acids. V lost 2 bases and J lost 3, with 2 bases in between. In nucleotides, the CDR3 is TGTGCCAGCAGTTTACACTACGAGCAGTACTTC. Translating it yields CASSLHYEQYF.

The chain joins TRBV5-1 to TRBJ2-1, with 16 bases lining up with TRBD2. The CDR3 length is 17 residues. Germline CDR1 and CDR2: SGHRS and YFSETQ. V shed 4 bases, J shed 6 bases, and the junction held 7 bases outside the gene matches. The CDR3 sequence is CASSPGTSGRVGNEQFF. As DNA, the CDR3 is TGCGCCAGCAGCCCGGGGACTAGCGGGAGGGTGGGCAATGAGCAGTTCTTC.

V is TRBV27 and J is TRBJ1-1; D is possibly TRBD1 (5 bases). With 0 bases removed from V and 1 base from J, the gap between germline ends came to 9 bases. Germline CDR1 is MNHEY and CDR2 is SMNVEV (reference sequence). This CDR3 has 15 amino acids. Here the CDR3 reads CASSLSRGGNTEAFF. The CDR3 bases are TGTGCCAGCAGTTTATCTCGGGGGGGGAACACTGAAGCTTTCTTT.

The sample holds a few counts of this clone. This chain links TRBV3-1 (or the pseudogene TRBV3-2) with TRBJ1-1; the D gene is possibly TRBD1 (5 bases). Per the germline V gene, CDR1 is LGHDT and CDR2 is YNNKEL (reference sequence). Trimming cost V 9 bases and J 6 bases, with 14 bases left between them. This CDR3 is 12 amino acids long. The CDR3 reads CASAGGSAEAFF. The DNA for the CDR3 is TGTGCCAGTGCCGGGGGAAGCGCTGAAGCTTTCTTT.

This clone was counted only a few times. V and J are TRBV2 and TRBJ1-2; TRBD1 matches at 10 bases. Germline-derived CDR1 and CDR2 are SNHLY and FYNNEI. The junction had 4 bases not matched to a gene; V was cut back by 5 bases and J by 4 bases. This CDR3 is 14 amino acids long. CDR3 region: CASSTDRGPYGYTF. CDR3 DNA: TGTGCCAGCAGTACAGACAGGGGGCCCTATGGCTACACCTTC.

The chain is built from TRBV4-3 and TRBJ2-1; 7 bases match TRBD2. Germline V gives CDR1 LGHNA, CDR2 YSLEER. The V gene end was trimmed by 0 bases and the J gene end by 0 bases; junction bases not matched to a gene: 8. The CDR3 is 18 residues long. CDR3 protein: CASSQDPPLAVSYNEQFF. The DNA of the CDR3 is TGCGCCAGCAGCCAAGACCCCCCGCTAGCGGTCTCCTACAATGAGCAGTTCTTC.

This clone occurred once. J is TRBJ1-6 and V is TRBV28; TRBD1 aligns across 7 bases. Germline V gene data show CDR1 as MDHEN and CDR2 as SYDVKM. Germline trimming cut 6 bases from V and 5 bases from J; bases unmatched to any gene: 7. There are 15 residues in the CDR3. CDR3 protein: CASSFLTGNNSPLHF. CDR3 in DNA: TGTGCCAGCAGCTTTCTGACAGGGAATAATTCACCCCTCCACTTT.

This clone occurred a few times. V is TRBV9 and J is TRBJ2-7, with D possibly matching TRBD2 (5 bases). The V end was cut by 0 bases, the J end by 4 bases, with 8 bases between. Germline V gives CDR1 SGDLS, CDR2 YYNGEE. The CDR3 loop spans 13 amino acids. CDR3 loop: CASSVGGRYEQYF. CDR3 DNA: TGTGCCAGCAGCGTAGGAGGGCGGTACGAGCAGTACTTC.